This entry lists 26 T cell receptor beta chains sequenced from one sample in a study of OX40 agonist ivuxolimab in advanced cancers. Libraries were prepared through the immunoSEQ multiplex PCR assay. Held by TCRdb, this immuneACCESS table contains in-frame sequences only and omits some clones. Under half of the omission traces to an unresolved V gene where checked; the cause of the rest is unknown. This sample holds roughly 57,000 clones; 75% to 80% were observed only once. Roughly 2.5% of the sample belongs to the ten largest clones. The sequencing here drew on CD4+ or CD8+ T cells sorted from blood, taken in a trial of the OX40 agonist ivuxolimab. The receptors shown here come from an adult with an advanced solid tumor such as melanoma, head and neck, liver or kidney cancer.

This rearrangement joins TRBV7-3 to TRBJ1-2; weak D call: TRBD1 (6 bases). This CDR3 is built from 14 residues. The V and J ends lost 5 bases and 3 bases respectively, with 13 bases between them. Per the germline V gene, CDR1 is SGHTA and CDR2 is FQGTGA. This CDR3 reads CASSAAGADYGYTF. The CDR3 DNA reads TGTGCCAGCAGCGCGGCAGGGGCGGACTATGGCTACACCTTC.

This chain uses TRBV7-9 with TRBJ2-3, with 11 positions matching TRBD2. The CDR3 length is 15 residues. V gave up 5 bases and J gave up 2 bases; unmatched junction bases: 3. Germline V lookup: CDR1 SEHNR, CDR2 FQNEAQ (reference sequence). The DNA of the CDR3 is TGTGCCAGCAGCCCGGGACTAGCGGACACAGATACGCAGTATTTT. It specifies CASSPGLADTDTQYF.

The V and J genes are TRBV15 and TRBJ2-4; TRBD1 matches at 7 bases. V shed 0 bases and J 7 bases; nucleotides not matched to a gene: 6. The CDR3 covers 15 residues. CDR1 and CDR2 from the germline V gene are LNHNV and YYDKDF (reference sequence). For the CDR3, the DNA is TGTGCCACCAGCAGAGATCCCGTGACAGGGAACATTCAGTACTTC. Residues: CATSRDPVTGNIQYF.

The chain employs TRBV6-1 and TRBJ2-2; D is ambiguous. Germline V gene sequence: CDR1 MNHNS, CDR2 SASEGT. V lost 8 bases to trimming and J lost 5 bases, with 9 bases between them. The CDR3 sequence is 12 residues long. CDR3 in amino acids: CASQPLTGELFF. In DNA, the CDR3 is TGTGCCAGCCAGCCCCTGACCGGGGAGCTGTTTTTT.

The CDR3 sequence is CASSATGYGYTF. CDR3 bases: TGTGCCAGCAGTGCAACAGGCTATGGCTACACCTTC. This rearrangement joins TRBV27 to TRBJ1-2; D is possibly TRBD1 (5 bases). There are 12 residues in the CDR3. The ends were cut back, 5 bases at V and 4 bases at J, with 8 bases in the middle. The germline gives CDR1 MNHEY, CDR2 SMNVEV (reference sequence).

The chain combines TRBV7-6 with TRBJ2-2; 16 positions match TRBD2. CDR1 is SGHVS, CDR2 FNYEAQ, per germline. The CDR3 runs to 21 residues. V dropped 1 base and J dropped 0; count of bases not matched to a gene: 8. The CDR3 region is CASSLDHGTSGREANTGELFF. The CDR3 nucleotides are TGTGCCAGCAGCTTAGACCACGGGACTAGCGGGAGGGAAGCGAACACCGGGGAGCTGTTTTTT.

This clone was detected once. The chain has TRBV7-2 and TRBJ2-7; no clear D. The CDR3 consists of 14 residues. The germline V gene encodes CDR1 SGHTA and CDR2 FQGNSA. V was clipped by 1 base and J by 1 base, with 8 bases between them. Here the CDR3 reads CASSLGRQSYEQYF. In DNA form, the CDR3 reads TGTGCCAGCAGCTTAGGTAGGCAGTCCTACGAGCAGTACTTC.

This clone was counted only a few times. In nucleotides, the CDR3 is TGTGCCACTCAGGACTGGAGCGTATATGGCTACACCTTC. This gives the protein CATQDWSVYGYTF. The chain is built from TRBV10-3 and TRBJ1-2; D is unclear. CDR1 and CDR2 (germline): ENHRY, SYGVKD. The CDR3 totals 13 residues. V was cut by 10 bases and J by 5 bases, with 17 bases left in between.

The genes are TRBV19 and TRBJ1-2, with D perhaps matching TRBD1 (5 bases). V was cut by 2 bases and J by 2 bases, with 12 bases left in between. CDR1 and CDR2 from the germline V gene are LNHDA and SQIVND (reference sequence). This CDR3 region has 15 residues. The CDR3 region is CASSILSGLNYGYTF. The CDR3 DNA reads TGTGCCAGTAGTATACTTTCGGGGCTCAACTATGGCTACACCTTC.

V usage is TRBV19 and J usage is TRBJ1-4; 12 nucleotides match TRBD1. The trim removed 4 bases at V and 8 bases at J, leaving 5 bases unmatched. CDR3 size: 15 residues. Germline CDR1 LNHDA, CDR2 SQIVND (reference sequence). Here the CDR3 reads CASSRAGTGGEKLFF. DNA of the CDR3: TGTGCCAGTAGTAGAGCCGGGACAGGGGGCGAAAAACTGTTTTTT.

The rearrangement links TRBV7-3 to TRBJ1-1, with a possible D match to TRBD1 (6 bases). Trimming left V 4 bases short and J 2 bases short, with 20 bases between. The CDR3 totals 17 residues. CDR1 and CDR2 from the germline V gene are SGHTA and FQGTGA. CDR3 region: CASSYKNPGHLNTEAFF. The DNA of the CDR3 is TGTGCCAGCAGCTATAAAAACCCGGGACACCTAAACACTGAAGCTTTCTTT.

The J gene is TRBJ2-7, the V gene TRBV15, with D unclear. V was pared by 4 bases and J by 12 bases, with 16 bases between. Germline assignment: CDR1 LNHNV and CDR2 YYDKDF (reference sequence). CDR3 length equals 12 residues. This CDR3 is CATSKATAIRYF. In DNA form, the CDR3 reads TGTGCCACCAGCAAGGCAACTGCTATAAGGTACTTC.

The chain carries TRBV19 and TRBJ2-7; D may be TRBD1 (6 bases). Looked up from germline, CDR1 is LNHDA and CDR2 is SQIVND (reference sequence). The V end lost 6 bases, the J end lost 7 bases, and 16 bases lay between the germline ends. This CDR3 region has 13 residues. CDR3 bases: TGTGCCAGTAGGGACAGCCCTTTGGGAGAGCAGTACTTC. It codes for CASRDSPLGEQYF.

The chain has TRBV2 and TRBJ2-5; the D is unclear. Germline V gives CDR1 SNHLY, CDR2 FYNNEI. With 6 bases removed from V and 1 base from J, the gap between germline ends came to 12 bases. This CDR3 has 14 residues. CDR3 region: CASRQKTTQETQYF. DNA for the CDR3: TGTGCCAGCAGACAGAAGACGACCCAAGAGACCCAGTACTTC.

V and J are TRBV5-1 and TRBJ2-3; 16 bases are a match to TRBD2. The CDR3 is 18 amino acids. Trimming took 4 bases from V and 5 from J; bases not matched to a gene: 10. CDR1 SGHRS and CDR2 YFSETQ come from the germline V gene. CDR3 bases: TGCGCCAGCAGCCGCGGGACTAGCGGGAGGGGGCGAGAAGATACGCAGTATTTT. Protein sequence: CASSRGTSGRGREDTQYF.

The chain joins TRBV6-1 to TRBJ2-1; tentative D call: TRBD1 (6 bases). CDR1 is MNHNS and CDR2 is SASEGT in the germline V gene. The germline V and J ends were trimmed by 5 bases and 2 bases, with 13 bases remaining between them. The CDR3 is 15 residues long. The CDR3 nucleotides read TGTGCCAGCAGTCCACAGGGTAGTCCCTACAATGAGCAGTTCTTC. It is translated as CASSPQGSPYNEQFF.

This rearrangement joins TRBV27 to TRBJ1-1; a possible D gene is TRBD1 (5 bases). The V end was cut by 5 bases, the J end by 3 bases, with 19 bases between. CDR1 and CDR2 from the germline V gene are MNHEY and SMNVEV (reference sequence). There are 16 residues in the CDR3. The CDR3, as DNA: TGTGCCAGCAGTCGCCTCTCGGGGGTTAGTTACACTGAAGCTTTCTTT. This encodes CASSRLSGVSYTEAFF.

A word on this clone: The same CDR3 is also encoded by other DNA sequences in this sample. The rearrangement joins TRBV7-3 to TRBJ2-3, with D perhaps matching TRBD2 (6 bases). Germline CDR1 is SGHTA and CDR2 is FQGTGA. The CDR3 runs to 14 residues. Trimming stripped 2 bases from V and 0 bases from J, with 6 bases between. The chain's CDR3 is CASSLGTSTDTQYF. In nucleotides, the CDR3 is TGTGCCAGCAGCTTAGGGACTAGCACAGATACGCAGTATTTT.

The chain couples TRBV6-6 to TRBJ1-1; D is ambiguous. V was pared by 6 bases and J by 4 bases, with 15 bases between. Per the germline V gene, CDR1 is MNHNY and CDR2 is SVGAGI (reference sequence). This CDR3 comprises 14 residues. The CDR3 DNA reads TGTGCCAGCAGACCCCCCCAGGCTAGCACTGAAGCTTTCTTT. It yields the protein CASRPPQASTEAFF.

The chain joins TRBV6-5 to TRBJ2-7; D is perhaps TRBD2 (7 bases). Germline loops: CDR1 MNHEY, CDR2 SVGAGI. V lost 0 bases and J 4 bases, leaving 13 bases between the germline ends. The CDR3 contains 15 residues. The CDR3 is CASSYSTGGGYEQYF. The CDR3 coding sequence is TGTGCCAGCAGTTACTCGACGGGGGGCGGATACGAGCAGTACTTC.

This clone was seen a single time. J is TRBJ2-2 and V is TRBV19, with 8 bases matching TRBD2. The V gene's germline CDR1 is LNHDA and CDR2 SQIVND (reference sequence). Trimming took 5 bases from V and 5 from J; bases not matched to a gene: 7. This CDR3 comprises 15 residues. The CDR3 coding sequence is TGTGCCAGTAGTGAGCGGGAGCCTGGGACCGGGGAGCTGTTTTTT. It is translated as CASSEREPGTGELFF. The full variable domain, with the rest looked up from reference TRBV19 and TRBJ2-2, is DGGITQSPKYLFRKEGQNVTLSCEQNLNHDAMYWYRQDPGQGLRLIYYSQIVNDFQKGDIAEGYSVSREKKESFPLTVTSAQKNPTAFYLCASSEREPGTGELFFGEGSRLTVL.

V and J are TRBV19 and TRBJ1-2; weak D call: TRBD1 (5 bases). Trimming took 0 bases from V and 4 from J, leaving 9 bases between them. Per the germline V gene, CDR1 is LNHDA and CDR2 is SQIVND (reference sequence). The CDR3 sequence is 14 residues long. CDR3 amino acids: CASSIDQGSYGYTF. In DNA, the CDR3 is TGTGCCAGTAGTATAGACCAGGGCTCCTATGGCTACACCTTC.

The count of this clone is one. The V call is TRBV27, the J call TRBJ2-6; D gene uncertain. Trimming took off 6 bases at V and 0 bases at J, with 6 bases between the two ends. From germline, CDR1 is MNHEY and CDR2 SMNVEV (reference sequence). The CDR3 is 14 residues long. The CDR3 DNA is TGTGCCAGCAGGCTCGGCTCTGGGGCCAACGTCCTGACTTTC. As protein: CASRLGSGANVLTF.

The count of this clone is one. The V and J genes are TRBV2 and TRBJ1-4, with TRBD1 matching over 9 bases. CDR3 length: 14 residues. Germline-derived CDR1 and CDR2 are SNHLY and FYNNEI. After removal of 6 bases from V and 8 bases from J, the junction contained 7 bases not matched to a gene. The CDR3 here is CASSQQGAKEKLFF. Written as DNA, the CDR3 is TGTGCCAGCAGCCAACAGGGGGCAAAAGAAAAACTGTTTTTT.

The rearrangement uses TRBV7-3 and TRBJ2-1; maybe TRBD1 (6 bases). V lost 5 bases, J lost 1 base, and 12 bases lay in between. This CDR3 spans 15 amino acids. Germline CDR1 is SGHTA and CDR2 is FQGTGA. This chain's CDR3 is CASSASGVSYNEQFF. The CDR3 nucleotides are TGTGCCAGCAGCGCGTCAGGGGTATCCTACAATGAGCAGTTCTTC.

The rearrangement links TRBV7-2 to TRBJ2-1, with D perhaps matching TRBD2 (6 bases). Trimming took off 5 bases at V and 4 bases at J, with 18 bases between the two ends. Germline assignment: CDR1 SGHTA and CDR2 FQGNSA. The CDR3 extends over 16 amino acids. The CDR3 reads CASSLRDRDFYNEQFF. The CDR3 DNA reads TGTGCCAGCAGCCTAAGGGACCGGGACTTTTACAATGAGCAGTTCTTC. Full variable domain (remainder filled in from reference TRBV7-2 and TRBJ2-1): GAGVSQSPSNKVTEKGKDVELRCDPISGHTALYWYRQSLGQGLEFLIYFQGNSAPDKSGLPSDRFSAERTGGSVSTLTIQRTQQEDSAVYLCASSLRDRDFYNEQFFGPGTRLTVL.